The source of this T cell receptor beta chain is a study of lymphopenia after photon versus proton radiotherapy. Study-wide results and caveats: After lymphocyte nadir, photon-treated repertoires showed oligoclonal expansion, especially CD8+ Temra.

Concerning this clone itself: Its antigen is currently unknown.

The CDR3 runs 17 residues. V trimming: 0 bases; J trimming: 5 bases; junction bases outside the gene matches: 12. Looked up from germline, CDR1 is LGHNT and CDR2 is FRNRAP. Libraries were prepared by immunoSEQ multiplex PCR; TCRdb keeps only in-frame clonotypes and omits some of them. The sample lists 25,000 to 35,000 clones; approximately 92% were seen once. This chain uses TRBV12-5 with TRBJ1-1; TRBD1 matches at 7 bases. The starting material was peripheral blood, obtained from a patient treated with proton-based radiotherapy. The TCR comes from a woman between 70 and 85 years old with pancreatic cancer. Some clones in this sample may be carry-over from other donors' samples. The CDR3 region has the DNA TGTGCTAGTGGTTTGGTAGTTTTTGACAGGGTAGTAACTGAAGCTTTCTTT. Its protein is CASGLVVFDRVVTEAFF.